These 20 T cell receptor beta chains share one sample of origin, sequenced in a study of cytomegalovirus exposure and HLA in healthy donors. Primers: 60 Vbeta forward and 13 Jbeta reverse. TCRdb keeps only in-frame clones here, not all; method: immunoSEQ multiplex PCR. The data contain roughly 190,000 clones, over 65% of them seen just once; the ten biggest clones take up about 1.7%. Sequencing used PBMCs. The receptors here all came from a woman aged 25 to 45 in good health and CMV-seronegative.

The chain joins TRBV4-3 to TRBJ1-3, with D unclear. Germline CDR1 LGHNA, CDR2 YSLEER. V lost 0 bases and J lost 8, with 8 bases in between. The CDR3 is made up of 13 amino acids. The CDR3 is CASSQDLGDTIYF. In nucleotides, the CDR3 is TGCGCCAGCAGCCAAGATCTCGGTGACACCATATATTTT.

The gene calls are TRBV9 and TRBJ2-3, with TRBD1 matching over 9 bases. Germline V CDR1 and CDR2: SGDLS, YYNGEE. Trimming at V came to 4 bases and at J to 3 bases, leaving 6 bases not matched to a gene. There are 15 residues in the CDR3. CDR3 bases: TGTGCCAGCAGCCCCGGGACAGGGTGGACAGATACGCAGTATTTT. Translating gives CASSPGTGWTDTQYF.

The chain links TRBV19 to TRBJ2-7; TRBD1 matches 9 bases. The CDR3 runs 15 residues. Germline CDR1 and CDR2: LNHDA and SQIVND (reference sequence). The ends lost 3 bases at V and 4 bases at J; junction bases unmatched: 7. The CDR3 loop is CASSMTGTGIYEQYF. CDR3 DNA sequence: TGTGCCAGTAGTATGACCGGGACAGGGATATACGAGCAGTACTTC.

The chain has TRBV30 and TRBJ2-1, with D perhaps matching TRBD2 (6 bases). Looked up from germline, CDR1 is GTSNPN and CDR2 is SVGIG (reference sequence). The length of the CDR3 is 12 residues. Trimming pared 2 bases from V and 6 bases from J, leaving 8 bases between. In nucleotides, the CDR3 is TGTGCCTGGAGTATCGGGGGCAATGAGCAGTTCTTC. Protein product: CAWSIGGNEQFF.

V is TRBV5-5 and J is TRBJ2-2, with 12 bases that match TRBD2. This CDR3 contains 15 residues. V lost 4 bases and J lost 6; bases outside the gene matches: 4. Germline CDR1 is SGHKS and CDR2 is YYEKEE (reference sequence). The CDR3 DNA reads TGTGCCAGCAGCCTAGCGGGAGGGCGGGCCGGGGAGCTGTTTTTT. Amino acid sequence: CASSLAGGRAGELFF.

The chain uses TRBV11-2 and TRBJ2-1; 11 positions match TRBD2. Per the germline V gene, CDR1 is SGHAT and CDR2 is FQNNGV. V shed 5 bases and J 3 bases; nucleotides not matched to a gene: 3. The CDR3 covers 15 residues. The CDR3 sequence is CASSRLAGGYNEQFF. For the CDR3, the DNA is TGTGCCAGCAGCCGGCTAGCGGGAGGCTACAATGAGCAGTTCTTC.

A word on this clone: The same CDR3 is also encoded by other DNA sequences in this sample. The chain has TRBV9 and TRBJ2-7; no clear D. Germline V gene lookup returns CDR1 SGDLS and CDR2 YYNGEE. The CDR3 covers 13 residues. The V end lost 0 bases, the J end lost 0 bases, and 4 bases lay between the germline ends. The chain's CDR3 is CASSVGSSYEQYF. The CDR3 DNA is TGTGCCAGCAGCGTAGGCAGCTCCTACGAGCAGTACTTC.

This clone turned up a few times. This chain uses TRBV5-1 with TRBJ1-1, with 7 bases lining up with TRBD1. This CDR3 region has 17 residues. The ends lost 0 bases at V and 1 base at J; junction bases unmatched: 9. Germline assignment: CDR1 SGHRS and CDR2 YFSETQ. The CDR3 loop is CASSLAMAGGKNTEAFF. The CDR3 nucleotides are TGCGCCAGCAGCTTGGCCATGGCAGGGGGGAAGAACACTGAAGCTTTCTTT.

The rearrangement uses TRBV19 and TRBJ1-2, with 9 bases aligning to TRBD1. In germline, CDR1 is LNHDA, CDR2 SQIVND (reference sequence). V shed 5 bases and J 8 bases; nucleotides not matched to a gene: 9. The CDR3 has 14 residues. The CDR3 coding sequence is TGTGCCAGTAGTTTCCGGGACAGGGCAGGAGGCTACACCTTC. Amino acid sequence: CASSFRDRAGGYTF.

V is TRBV5-1 and J is TRBJ2-2; TRBD1 matches at 7 bases. J was trimmed by 4 bases and V by 0 bases; bases with no gene match: 3. CDR1 is SGHRS and CDR2 is YFSETQ in the germline V gene. The CDR3 runs 15 residues. Here the CDR3 DNA reads TGCGCCAGCAGCTTGGCAGGGGACAGCACCGGGGAGCTGTTTTTT. Translating it yields CASSLAGDSTGELFF.

This chain joins TRBV7-3 and TRBJ1-1; D ambiguous. Germline CDR1 reads SGHTA; CDR2 reads FQGTGA. This CDR3 is 13 amino acids long. V was pared by 1 base and J by 3 bases, with 6 bases between. The CDR3 nucleotides read TGTGCCAGCAGCTTAAACCCGGACACTGAAGCTTTCTTT. Amino acid sequence: CASSLNPDTEAFF.

The CDR3 sequence: CASSKGQSYEQYF. The CDR3, as DNA: TGTGCCAGCAGCAAGGGACAGTCCTACGAGCAGTACTTC. The V gene is TRBV21-1, the J gene TRBJ2-7; the table's D call TRBD1 went unverified against the DNA. TRBV21-1 is a pseudogene segment. This CDR3 is built from 13 residues.

This sequence joins TRBV7-3 and TRBJ2-5, with a tentative D call TRBD1 (6 bases). This CDR3 has 13 residues. Trimming left V 3 bases short and J 11 bases short, with 16 bases between. Germline assignment: CDR1 SGHTA and CDR2 FQGTGA. The CDR3 nucleotides read TGTGCCAGCAGCTTGACAGGAGCAGATGAGCAGTACTTC. The encoded protein is CASSLTGADEQYF.

Comment on this clone: The sample carries other DNA sequences with the same CDR3. V gene TRBV4-1 combines with J gene TRBJ2-7; 7 nucleotides agree with TRBD1. The ends lost 3 bases at V and 2 bases at J; junction bases unmatched: 7. Germline CDR1 is MGHRA and CDR2 is YSYEKL. There are 15 residues in the CDR3. CDR3 protein: CASSQGRQGAYEQYF. The CDR3 nucleotides read TGCGCCAGCAGCCAGGGCCGCCAGGGGGCCTACGAGCAGTACTTC.

The gene calls are TRBV4-1 and TRBJ2-6; 7 bases fit TRBD1. The CDR3 spans 21 residues. The germline gives CDR1 MGHRA, CDR2 YSYEKL. The V segment lost 2 bases and the J segment 2 bases; nucleotides outside the gene matches: 18. In DNA, the CDR3 is TGCGCCAGCAGCCAAACCTGGGACAGAAGTATACGACGGCCTGGGGCCAACGTCCTGACTTTC. Its translation: CASSQTWDRSIRRPGANVLTF.

This chain uses TRBV7-6 with TRBJ2-5; TRBD2 matches 14 bases. Germline lookup yields CDR1 SGHVS and CDR2 FNYEAQ. V lost 10 bases and J lost 4; bases outside the gene matches: 2. The CDR3 runs to 13 residues. CDR3 loop: CATGLAGAETQYF. The CDR3 DNA is TGTGCCACGGGACTAGCGGGAGCAGAGACCCAGTACTTC.

In its sample, this clone was seen once. This sequence joins TRBV25-1 and TRBJ1-2; 8 nucleotides agree with TRBD1. V dropped 3 bases and J dropped 8; count of bases not matched to a gene: 17. This CDR3 comprises 17 residues. Germline CDR1 reads MGHDK; CDR2 reads SYGVNS. CDR3 nucleotide sequence: TGTGCCAGCAGTGAGTGGGGACAGGTGGACTACCTAGGGGGCTACACCTTC. It yields the protein CASSEWGQVDYLGGYTF.

The genes are TRBV5-1 and TRBJ2-2, with 10 bases that match TRBD2. V shed 0 bases and J 5 bases; nucleotides not matched to a gene: 4. Germline-derived CDR1 and CDR2 are SGHRS and YFSETQ. This CDR3 contains 16 residues. CDR3 region: CASSLEASGRTGELFF. The DNA for the CDR3 is TGCGCCAGCAGCTTGGAGGCTAGCGGGAGAACCGGGGAGCTGTTTTTT.

The chain joins TRBV2 to TRBJ2-7; 8 positions match TRBD1. Germline-derived CDR1 and CDR2 are SNHLY and FYNNEI. This CDR3 spans 14 amino acids. V lost 5 bases to trimming and J lost 2 bases; unmatched junction nucleotides: 5. The CDR3: CASSPTGDPYEQYF. The CDR3 DNA sequence: TGTGCCAGCAGTCCGACAGGGGATCCCTACGAGCAGTACTTC.

V and J are TRBV7-6 and TRBJ2-2, with TRBD2 identical over 16 bases. The V gene end was trimmed by 4 bases and the J gene end by 4 bases; junction bases not matched to a gene: 3. This CDR3 contains 17 residues. Germline V CDR1 and CDR2: SGHVS, FNYEAQ. In nucleotides, the CDR3 is TGTGCCAGCAGCTCGGGACTAGCGGGGGGGCCCACCGGGGAGCTGTTTTTT. It yields the protein CASSSGLAGGPTGELFF.